These T cell receptor beta chains were read from a single sample in a study of OX40 agonist ivuxolimab in advanced cancers. Data came from immunoSEQ multiplex PCR; TCRdb stores just in-frame clones and leaves some out. Seen here are nearly 70,000 clones, about 84% observed once, and the top ten hold about 5.9%. The material was CD4+ or CD8+ T cells sorted from blood, obtained in a trial of the OX40 agonist ivuxolimab. The receptors derive from an adult with an advanced solid tumor such as melanoma, head and neck, liver or kidney cancer. Each CDR3 is given with its conserved first and last residue. The D gene is left open where the match is weak. Expanded clones are given a class, and other clones once, few, many or no size at all.

>TRBV27|.|TRBJ1-5|TRBD1
TGTGCCAGCAGTTCCACAGGGGGCAATCAGCCCCAGCATTTT
CASSSTGGNQPQHF
>TRBV5-1|.|TRBJ2-1|TRBD2
TGCGCCAGCAGCTGGGACGGGAGGAATGAGCAGTTCTTC
CASSWDGRNEQFF
>TRBV6-5|.|TRBJ1-1|TRBD1
TGTGCCAGCAGTTACAAGGGGGCGCTTCAATTTCCAGCTTTCTTT
CASSYKGALQFPAFF
>TRBV7-2|.|TRBJ2-2|.
TGTGCCAGCAGCTTAGTATTCTGGTCAGGGGCGAGCACCGGGGAGCTGTTTTTT
CASSLVFWSGASTGELFF
>TRBV9|once|TRBJ2-5|TRBD2
TGTGCCAGCAGCATCGGGACTAGCGGGGGCATCCAAGAGACCCAGTACTTC
CASSIGTSGGIQETQYF
>TRBV2|.|TRBJ1-2|.
TGTGCCAGCAGTGATCAGCGGACCACAATTTATGGCTACACCTTC
CASSDQRTTIYGYTF
>TRBV5-1|.|TRBJ1-2|.
TGCGCCAGCAGCTTGGTGCGGGGGCGAAATGATGTTGGCTACACCTTC
CASSLVRGRNDVGYTF
>TRBV5-4|.|TRBJ2-1|TRBD2
TGTGCCAGCAGCTTGGATACCGGGACTAGGAATGAGCAGTTCTTC
CASSLDTGTRNEQFF
>TRBV6-6|medium-sized|TRBJ1-3|.
TGTGCCAGCACGCAAACCGCAGGCTTCTCTGGAAACACCATATATTTT
CASTQTAGFSGNTIYF
>TRBV27|.|TRBJ1-2|.
TGTGCCAGCAGTTTAAGATATGGGAAAAGCGGCTACACCTTC
CASSLRYGKSGYTF
>TRBV2|.|TRBJ1-6|TRBD1
TGTGCCAGCAATACAGGGGGCGCTTATAATTCACCCCTCCACTTT
CASNTGGAYNSPLHF
>TRBV6-5|few|TRBJ2-1|.
TGTGCCAGCAGTTACGGGGTCTACAATGAGCAGTTCTTC
CASSYGVYNEQFF
>TRBV5-6|.|TRBJ1-2|.
TGTGCCAGCAGCTCATGGACAGCTGGAGGCTATGGCTACACCTTC
CASSSWTAGGYGYTF
>TRBV30|.|TRBJ2-3|.
TGTGCCTGGAGTGTACACGGGGGCGGCACAGATACGCAGTATTTT
CAWSVHGGGTDTQYF
>TRBV7-2|few|TRBJ2-5|TRBD2
TGTGCCAGCAGCACCGGGACTAGCGGGAGCGCAGTGACCCAGTACTTC
CASSTGTSGSAVTQYF
>TRBV6-6|.|TRBJ1-4|TRBD1
TGTGCCAGCAGCCACGGACAGGGGATTGAAAAACTGTTTTTT
CASSHGQGIEKLFF
>TRBV6-5|once|TRBJ2-7|.
TGTGCCAGCAAGGACTTTAGAAGGAACGAGCAGTACTTC
CASKDFRRNEQYF
>TRBV5-8|.|TRBJ2-1|.
TGTGCCAGCAGCTCCGGGAACTCCTACAATGAGCAGTTCTTC
CASSSGNSYNEQFF
>TRBV6-5|once|TRBJ2-7|TRBD1
TGTGCCAGCAGTTATCGGGACAGGGGTTACGAGCAGTACTTC
CASSYRDRGYEQYF
>TRBV9|.|TRBJ2-3|TRBD2
TGTGCCAGCAGCGTAGGACTAGCAACAGATACGCAGTATTTT
CASSVGLATDTQYF
>TRBV9|.|TRBJ2-1|TRBD2
TGTGCCAGCAGCCCCCTAGCGGGAAGCTCCTACAATGAGCAGTTCTTC
CASSPLAGSSYNEQFF
>TRBV2|.|TRBJ2-7|.
TGTGCCAGCAGTGTTGGGTTTCCGGACTACGAGCAGTACTTC
CASSVGFPDYEQYF
>TRBV6-5|.|TRBJ2-5|.
TGTGCCAGCAGTTACTCGCAGGGGCGGCAGACCCAGTACTTC
CASSYSQGRQTQYF
>TRBV5-1|once|TRBJ2-7|TRBD1
TGCGCCAGCAGCGTCGGACAGGGGGGCTACGAGCAGTACTTC
CASSVGQGGYEQYF
>TRBV5-1|.|TRBJ1-1|TRBD1
TGCGCCAGCAGCTTGTTCTTTACAGGGGGAAACACTGAAGCTTTCTTT
CASSLFFTGGNTEAFF
>TRBV10-2|.|TRBJ2-7|.
TGCGCCAGCAGTGAGCCCGCGGACCTCTCCTACGAGCAGTACTTC
CASSEPADLSYEQYF
>TRBV6-5|.|TRBJ1-6|TRBD1
TGTGCCAGCAGTCTTCAGGGGGTAAGGAATTCACCCCTCCACTTT
CASSLQGVRNSPLHF
>TRBV2|.|TRBJ1-2|.
TGTGCCAGCAGCCCGGGACGGAGCGACTATGGCTACACCTTC
CASSPGRSDYGYTF
>TRBV18|.|TRBJ1-6|.
TGTGCCAGCTCACCATGGTCCCGCGGGGCTTATAATTCACCCCTCCACTTT
CASSPWSRGAYNSPLHF
>TRBV6-5|.|TRBJ1-6|TRBD1
TGTGCCAGCAGCTGGGACAGGGTGAATTCACCCCTCCACTTT
CASSWDRVNSPLHF